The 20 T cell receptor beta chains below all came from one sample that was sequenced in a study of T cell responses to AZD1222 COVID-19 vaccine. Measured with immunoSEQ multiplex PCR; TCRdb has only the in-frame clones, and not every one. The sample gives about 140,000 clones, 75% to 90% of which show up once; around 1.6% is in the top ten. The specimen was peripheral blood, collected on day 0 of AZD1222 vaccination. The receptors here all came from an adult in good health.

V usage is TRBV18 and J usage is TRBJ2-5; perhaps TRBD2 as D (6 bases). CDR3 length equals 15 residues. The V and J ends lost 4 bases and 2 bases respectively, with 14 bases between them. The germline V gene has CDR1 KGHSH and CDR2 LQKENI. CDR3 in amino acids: CASSRAEGRQETQYF. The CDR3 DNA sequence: TGTGCCAGCTCACGTGCAGAGGGGAGGCAAGAGACCCAGTACTTC. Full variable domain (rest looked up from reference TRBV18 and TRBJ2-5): NAGVMQNPRHLVRRRGQEARLRCSPMKGHSHVYWYRQLPEEGLKFMVYLQKENIIDESGMPKERFSAEFPKEGPSILRIQQVVRGDSAAYFCASSRAEGRQETQYFGPGTRLLVL.

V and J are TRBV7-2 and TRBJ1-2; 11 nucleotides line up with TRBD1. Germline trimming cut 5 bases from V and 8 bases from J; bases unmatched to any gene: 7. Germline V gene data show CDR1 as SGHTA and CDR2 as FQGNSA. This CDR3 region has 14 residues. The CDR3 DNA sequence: TGTGCCAGCAGCGGGGGACAGGGGGAGTCCGGCTACACCTTC. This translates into CASSGGQGESGYTF.

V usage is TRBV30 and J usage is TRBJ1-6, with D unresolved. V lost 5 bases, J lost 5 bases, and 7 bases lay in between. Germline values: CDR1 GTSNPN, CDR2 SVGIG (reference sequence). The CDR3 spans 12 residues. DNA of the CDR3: TGTGCCTGGGGACGGAATAATTCACCCCTCCACTTT. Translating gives CAWGRNNSPLHF.

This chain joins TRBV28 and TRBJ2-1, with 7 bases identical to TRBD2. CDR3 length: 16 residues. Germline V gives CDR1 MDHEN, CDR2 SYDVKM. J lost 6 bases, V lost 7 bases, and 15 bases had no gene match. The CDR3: CASTPRGGSGRNEQFF. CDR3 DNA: TGTGCCAGCACCCCGCGCGGGGGAAGTGGCCGCAATGAGCAGTTCTTC.

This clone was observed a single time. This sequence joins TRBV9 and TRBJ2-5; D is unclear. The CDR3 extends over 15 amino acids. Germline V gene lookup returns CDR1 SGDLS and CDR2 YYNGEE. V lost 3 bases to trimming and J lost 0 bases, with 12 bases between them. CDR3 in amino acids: CASSATRTNQETQYF. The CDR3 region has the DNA TGTGCCAGCAGCGCCACCCGGACCAACCAAGAGACCCAGTACTTC. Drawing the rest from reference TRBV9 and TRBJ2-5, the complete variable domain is DSGVTQTPKHLITATGQRVTLRCSPRSGDLSVYWYQQSLDQGLQFLIQYYNGEERAKGNILERFSAQQFPDLHSELNLSSLELGDSALYFCASSATRTNQETQYFGPGTRLLVL.

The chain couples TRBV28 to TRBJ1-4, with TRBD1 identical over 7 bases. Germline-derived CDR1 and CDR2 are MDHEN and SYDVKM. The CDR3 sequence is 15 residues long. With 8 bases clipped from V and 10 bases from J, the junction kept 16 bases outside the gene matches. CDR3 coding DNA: TGTGCCAGCGGTGGACCGACAGGGCGTGGGGTAAAACTGTTTTTT. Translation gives CASGGPTGRGVKLFF. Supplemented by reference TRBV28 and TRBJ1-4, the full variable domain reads DVKVTQSSRYLVKRTGEKVFLECVQDMDHENMFWYRQDPGLGLRLIYFSYDVKMKEKGDIPEGYSVSREKKERFSLILESASTNQTSMYLCASGGPTGRGVKLFFGSGTQLSVL.

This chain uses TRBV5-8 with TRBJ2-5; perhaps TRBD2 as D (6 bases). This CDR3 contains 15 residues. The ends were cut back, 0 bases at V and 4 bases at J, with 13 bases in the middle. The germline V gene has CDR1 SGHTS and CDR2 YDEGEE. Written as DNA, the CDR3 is TGTGCCAGCAGCTTGGGACTAGAAGGGTCAGAGACCCAGTACTTC. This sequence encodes CASSLGLEGSETQYF.

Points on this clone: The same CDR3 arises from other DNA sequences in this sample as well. CDR3 loop: CASSLENTEAFF. The CDR3 DNA sequence: TGTGCCAGCAGCTTAGAGAACACTGAAGCTTTCTTT. The chain combines TRBV7-9 with TRBJ1-1, with D uncertain. The CDR3 contains 12 residues. Trimming pared 1 base from V and 1 base from J, leaving 1 base between. Germline V gene lookup returns CDR1 SEHNR and CDR2 FQNEAQ (reference sequence).

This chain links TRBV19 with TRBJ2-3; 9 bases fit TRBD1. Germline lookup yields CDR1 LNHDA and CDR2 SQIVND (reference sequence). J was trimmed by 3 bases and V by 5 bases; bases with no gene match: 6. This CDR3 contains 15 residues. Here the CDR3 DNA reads TGTGCCAGTAGTCACAGGGGGCTAGTAACAGATACGCAGTATTTT. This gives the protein CASSHRGLVTDTQYF.

CDR3 loop: CASSIQQGGPPLHF. CDR3 bases: TGTGCCAGTAGTATTCAACAGGGGGGTCCACCCCTCCACTTT. The chain is built from TRBV19 and TRBJ1-6; 8 bases match TRBD1. Unmatched junction bases numbered 6, after V lost 3 bases and J lost 11 bases. Germline-derived CDR1 and CDR2 are LNHDA and SQIVND (reference sequence). This CDR3 is built from 14 residues.

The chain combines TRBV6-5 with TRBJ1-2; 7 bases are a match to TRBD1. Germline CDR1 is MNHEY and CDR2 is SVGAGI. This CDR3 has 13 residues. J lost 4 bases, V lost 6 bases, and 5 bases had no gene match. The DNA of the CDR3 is TGTGCCAGCAGCCCGGACAGGACCTATGGCTACACCTTC. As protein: CASSPDRTYGYTF.

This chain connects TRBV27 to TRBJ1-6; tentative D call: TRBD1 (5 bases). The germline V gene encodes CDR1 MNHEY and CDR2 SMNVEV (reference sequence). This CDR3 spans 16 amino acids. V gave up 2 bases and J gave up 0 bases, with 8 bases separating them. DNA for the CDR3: TGTGCCAGCAGTTTACAGGGAAACTCCTATAATTCACCCCTCCACTTT. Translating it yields CASSLQGNSYNSPLHF.

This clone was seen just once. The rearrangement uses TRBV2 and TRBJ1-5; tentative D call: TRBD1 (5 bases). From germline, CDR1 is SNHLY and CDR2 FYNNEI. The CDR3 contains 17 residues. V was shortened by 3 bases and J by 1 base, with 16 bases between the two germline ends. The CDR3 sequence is CASSEGVGLPSNQPQHF. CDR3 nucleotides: TGTGCCAGCAGTGAGGGGGTGGGGCTCCCGAGCAATCAGCCCCAGCATTTT.

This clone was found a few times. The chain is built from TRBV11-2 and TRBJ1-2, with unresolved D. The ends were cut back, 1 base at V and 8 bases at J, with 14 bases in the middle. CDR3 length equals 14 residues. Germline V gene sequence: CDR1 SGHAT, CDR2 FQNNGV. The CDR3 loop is CASSLGRGTGGYTF. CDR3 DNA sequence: TGTGCCAGCAGCTTAGGTAGAGGAACGGGGGGCTACACCTTC. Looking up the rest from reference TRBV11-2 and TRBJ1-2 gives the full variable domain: EAGVAQSPRYKIIEKRQSVAFWCNPISGHATLYWYQQILGQGPKLLIQFQNNGVVDDSQLPKDRFSAERLKGVDSTLKIQPAKLEDSAVYLCASSLGRGTGGYTFGSGTRLTVV.

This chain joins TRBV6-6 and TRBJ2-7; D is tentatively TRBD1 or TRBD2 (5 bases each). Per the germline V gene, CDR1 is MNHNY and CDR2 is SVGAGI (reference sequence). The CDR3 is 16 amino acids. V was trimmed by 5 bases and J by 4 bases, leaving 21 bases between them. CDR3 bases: TGTGCCAGCAGTCGACGCCCCCGAGGGCAGGGTTACGAGCAGTACTTC. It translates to CASSRRPRGQGYEQYF.

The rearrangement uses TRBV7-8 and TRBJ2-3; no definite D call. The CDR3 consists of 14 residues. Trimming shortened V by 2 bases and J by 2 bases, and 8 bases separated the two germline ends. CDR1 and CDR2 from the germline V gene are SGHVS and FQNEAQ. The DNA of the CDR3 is TGTGCCAGCAGCTTATTTCAGGTCACAGATACGCAGTATTTT. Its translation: CASSLFQVTDTQYF.

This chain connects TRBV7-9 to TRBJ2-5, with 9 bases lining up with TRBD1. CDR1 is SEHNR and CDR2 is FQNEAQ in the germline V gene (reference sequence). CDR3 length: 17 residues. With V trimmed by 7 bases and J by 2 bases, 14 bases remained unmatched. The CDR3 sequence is CASTKPGTGRNQETQYF. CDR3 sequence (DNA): TGTGCCAGCACCAAGCCCGGGACAGGGAGGAATCAAGAGACCCAGTACTTC.

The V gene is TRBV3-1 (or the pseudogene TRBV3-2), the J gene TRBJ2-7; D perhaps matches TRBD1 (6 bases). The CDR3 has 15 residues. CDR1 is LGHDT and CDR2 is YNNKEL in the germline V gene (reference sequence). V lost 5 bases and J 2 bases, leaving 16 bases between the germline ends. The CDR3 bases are TGTGCCAGCAGCTCTCAGGGGACCCCTCCCTACGAGCAGTACTTC. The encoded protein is CASSSQGTPPYEQYF.

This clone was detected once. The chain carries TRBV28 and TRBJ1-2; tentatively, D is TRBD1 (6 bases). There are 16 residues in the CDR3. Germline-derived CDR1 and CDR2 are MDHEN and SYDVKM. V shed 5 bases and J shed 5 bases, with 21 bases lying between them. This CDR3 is CASSTSSGQGRYGYTF. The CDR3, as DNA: TGTGCCAGCAGTACCTCCTCGGGGCAGGGGCGTTATGGCTACACCTTC.

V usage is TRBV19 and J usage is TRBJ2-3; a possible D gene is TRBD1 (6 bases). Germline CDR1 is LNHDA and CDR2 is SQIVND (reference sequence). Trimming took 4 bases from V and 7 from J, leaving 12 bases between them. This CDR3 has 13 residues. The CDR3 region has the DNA TGTGCCAGTAGTAAGGCCAGGGACAATACGCAGTATTTT. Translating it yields CASSKARDNTQYF.